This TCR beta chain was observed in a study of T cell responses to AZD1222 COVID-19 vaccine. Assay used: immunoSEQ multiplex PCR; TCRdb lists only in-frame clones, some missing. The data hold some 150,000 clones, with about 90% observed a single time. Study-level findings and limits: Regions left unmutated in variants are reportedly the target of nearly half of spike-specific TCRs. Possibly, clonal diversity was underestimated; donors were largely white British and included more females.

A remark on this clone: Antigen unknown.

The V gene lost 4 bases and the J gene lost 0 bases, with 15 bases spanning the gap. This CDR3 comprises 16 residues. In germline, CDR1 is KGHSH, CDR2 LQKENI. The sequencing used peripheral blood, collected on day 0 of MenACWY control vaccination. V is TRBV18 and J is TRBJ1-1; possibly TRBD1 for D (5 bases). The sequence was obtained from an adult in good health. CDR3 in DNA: TGTGCCAGCTCACGGGATGGGGCACTGATGAACACTGAAGCTTTCTTT. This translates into CASSRDGALMNTEAFF.